This passage covers 18 T cell receptor beta chains from one sample sequenced in a study of a mutant IDH1 vaccine in newly diagnosed glioma. The time point: week 23, last vaccination. In the vaccine, a single dose held 300 ug of the mutant IDH1 20-mer peptide, along with topical imiquimod. For these TCRs, the target antigens are not known. Profiling relied on immunoSEQ multiplex PCR, and the TCRdb table lists in-frame clones only, not all of them. The sample has about 82,000 clones, 75% to 85% seen once. Sequencing was performed on PBMCs, taken from a glioma patient whose treatment included an IDH1 peptide vaccine. All receptors derive from a man aged 25-45 years with glioma. Some clones in this sample may be carry-over from other donors' samples.

The CDR3 DNA sequence: TGCGCCAGCAGCCTCCAGACAGGGCGGAATGAAAAACTGTTTTTT. Amino acids: CASSLQTGRNEKLFF. The V and J genes are TRBV4-1 and TRBJ1-4; 7 bases agree with TRBD1. CDR3 length: 15 residues. V was clipped by 4 bases and J by 5 bases; unmatched bases: 7. Germline values: CDR1 MGHRA, CDR2 YSYEKL.

This clone has only one observation. The chain joins TRBV6-4 to TRBJ1-2; unclear D gene. Trimming stripped 3 bases from V and 1 base from J, with 12 bases between. The CDR3 totals 15 residues. Germline values: CDR1 MRHNA, CDR2 SNTAGT. CDR3 loop: CASSENSYINYGYTF. CDR3 DNA sequence: TGTGCCAGCAGTGAAAACAGTTATATTAACTATGGCTACACCTTC.

The table lists this clone with a count of one. The rearrangement uses TRBV7-2 and TRBJ1-1; 11 bases map to TRBD1. The CDR3 is 18 residues long. Per germline, CDR1 SGHTA and CDR2 FQGNSA. V shed 3 bases, J shed 0 bases, and the junction held 9 bases outside the gene matches. The CDR3 sequence: CASSLDRTGGMMNTEAFF. CDR3 bases: TGTGCCAGCAGCTTGGACAGGACAGGGGGCATGATGAACACTGAAGCTTTCTTT. Looking up the rest from reference TRBV7-2 and TRBJ1-1 gives the full variable domain: GAGVSQSPSNKVTEKGKDVELRCDPISGHTALYWYRQSLGQGLEFLIYFQGNSAPDKSGLPSDRFSAERTGGSVSTLTIQRTQQEDSAVYLCASSLDRTGGMMNTEAFFGQGTRLTVV.

J is TRBJ2-5 and V is TRBV5-5; tentative D call: TRBD2 (7 bases). Between the trimmed V and J ends, which lost 1 base and 2 bases, there was a span of 24 bases. This CDR3 comprises 19 residues. Germline V CDR1 and CDR2: SGHKS, YYEKEE (reference sequence). CDR3 sequence (DNA): TGTGCCAGCAGCTTGCTACGGGCCCCCGGGGGGCTCTTACAAGAGACCCAGTACTTC. Its translation: CASSLLRAPGGLLQETQYF.

The gene calls are TRBV14 and TRBJ2-1; D ambiguous. The CDR3 contains 11 residues. V was cut by 5 bases and J by 4 bases, with 3 bases left in between. Germline V gives CDR1 SGHDN, CDR2 FVKESK. DNA of the CDR3: TGTGCCAGCAGCTTTTACAATGAGCAGTTCTTC. It encodes CASSFYNEQFF.

The CDR3 region has the DNA TGTGCCAGCAGCCCCCGGGGGGACTCTGGGGCCAACGTCCTGACTTTC. This codes for CASSPRGDSGANVLTF. The V call is TRBV9, the J call TRBJ2-6, with TRBD2 identical over 7 bases. CDR1 and CDR2 (germline): SGDLS, YYNGEE. The CDR3 consists of 16 residues. V gave up 4 bases and J gave up 0 bases; unmatched junction bases: 4.

The chain couples TRBV5-4 to TRBJ1-3; TRBD1 agrees at 9 bases. The CDR3 totals 16 residues. V shed 4 bases and J 1 base; nucleotides not matched to a gene: 6. Per germline, CDR1 SGHNT and CDR2 YYREEE (reference sequence). The DNA for the CDR3 is TGTGCCAGCAGCCTTGACAGGGGGTCTTCTGGAAACACCATATATTTT. Its protein is CASSLDRGSSGNTIYF.

V gene TRBV7-2 combines with J gene TRBJ2-3; TRBD2 is a possible D gene (5 bases). CDR1 is SGHTA and CDR2 is FQGNSA in the germline V gene. This CDR3 region has 15 residues. The ends were cut back, 5 bases at V and 2 bases at J, with 14 bases in the middle. CDR3: CASSRVGLFTDTQYF. As DNA, the CDR3 is TGTGCCAGCAGCCGTGTAGGACTCTTCACAGATACGCAGTATTTT. Full variable domain (rest looked up from reference TRBV7-2 and TRBJ2-3): GAGVSQSPSNKVTEKGKDVELRCDPISGHTALYWYRQSLGQGLEFLIYFQGNSAPDKSGLPSDRFSAERTGGSVSTLTIQRTQQEDSAVYLCASSRVGLFTDTQYFGPGTRLTVL.

J is TRBJ1-1 and V is TRBV28, with 9 bases matching TRBD1. Germline values: CDR1 MDHEN, CDR2 SYDVKM. This CDR3 contains 15 residues. The junction had 9 bases not matched to a gene; V was cut back by 5 bases and J by 5 bases. The DNA for the CDR3 is TGTGCCAGCAGTGAGGGGACAGGGCCGGTAACTGAAGCTTTCTTT. This codes for CASSEGTGPVTEAFF.

J is TRBJ2-5 and V is TRBV14, with D tentatively TRBD1 or TRBD2 (5 bases each). This CDR3 has 12 amino acids. Germline CDR1 is SGHDN and CDR2 is FVKESK. Between the trimmed V and J ends, which lost 4 bases and 13 bases, there was a span of 16 bases. The CDR3 bases are TGTGCCAGCAGCCCCTCCCCGGGGCTGAGGTACTTC. Amino acids: CASSPSPGLRYF.

In DNA, the CDR3 is TGTGCCAGCAGCTCCGGAGGGGGACAGGGATCCCCTGAAGCTTTCTTT. Its protein product is CASSSGGGQGSPEAFF. The chain couples TRBV5-4 to TRBJ1-1, with TRBD1 matching 9 bases. This CDR3 is built from 16 residues. With 3 bases clipped from V and 6 bases from J, the junction kept 12 bases outside the gene matches. Per the germline V gene, CDR1 is SGHNT and CDR2 is YYREEE (reference sequence).

The CDR3 DNA reads as TGTGCCAGCAGCCCTTGGAGAGCGGAGACCTACGAGCAGTACTTC. Translation gives CASSPWRAETYEQYF. This rearrangement joins TRBV11-2 to TRBJ2-7; maybe TRBD2 (5 bases). Germline loops: CDR1 SGHAT, CDR2 FQNNGV. CDR3 length: 15 residues. The V and J ends lost 5 bases and 2 bases respectively, with 16 bases between them.

This chain joins TRBV28 and TRBJ2-7, with a possible D match to TRBD2 (5 bases). Germline loops: CDR1 MDHEN, CDR2 SYDVKM. V was clipped by 5 bases and J by 7 bases, with 18 bases between them. This CDR3 spans 14 amino acids. The CDR3 here is CASSLRSEAREQYF. The CDR3 DNA follows: TGTGCCAGCAGTCTCCGTTCGGAGGCACGGGAGCAGTACTTC.

V gene TRBV7-2 combines with J gene TRBJ1-5; TRBD1 is a possible D gene (5 bases). Germline assignment: CDR1 SGHTA and CDR2 FQGNSA. Trimming removed 1 base at V and 2 bases at J, with 12 bases between. The CDR3 is 16 residues long. CDR3 nucleotide sequence: TGTGCCAGCAGCTTAGTTCAGGGTTACGGCAATCAGCCCCAGCATTTT. As protein: CASSLVQGYGNQPQHF.

V gene TRBV30 combines with J gene TRBJ1-3, with no clear D. The length of the CDR3 is 14 residues. CDR1 and CDR2 (germline): GTSNPN, SVGIG (reference sequence). Trimming stripped 8 bases from V and 8 bases from J, with 22 bases between. The CDR3 coding sequence is TGTGCCACATCAGACTCCCTAACGGGGTACACCATATATTTT. Its translation: CATSDSLTGYTIYF.

V gene TRBV7-2 combines with J gene TRBJ2-7, with TRBD1 matching 7 bases. The ends lost 4 bases at V and 4 bases at J; junction bases unmatched: 10. The CDR3 runs 15 residues. Per the germline V gene, CDR1 is SGHTA and CDR2 is FQGNSA. CDR3 sequence: CASSYGTDPEYEQYF. CDR3 nucleotide sequence: TGTGCCAGCAGCTACGGGACAGATCCGGAGTACGAGCAGTACTTC.

The chain is built from TRBV7-8 and TRBJ1-1, with D maybe TRBD1 (5 bases). V was pared by 5 bases and J by 3 bases, with 10 bases between. Germline-derived CDR1 and CDR2 are SGHVS and FQNEAQ. The CDR3 is 13 amino acids. The CDR3 sequence: CASSRTRDTEAFF. The CDR3 bases are TGTGCCAGCAGCCGCACCAGGGACACTGAAGCTTTCTTT. The entire variable domain, with the rest obtained from reference TRBV7-8 and TRBJ1-1, is as follows: GAGVSQSPRYKVAKRGQDVALRCDPISGHVSLFWYQQALGQGPEFLTYFQNEAQLDKSGLPSDRFFAERPEGSVSTLKIQRTQQEDSAVYLCASSRTRDTEAFFGQGTRLTVV.

CDR3: CASSFLGSEAFF. In nucleotides, the CDR3 is TGTGCCAGCAGTTTTTTGGGGTCTGAAGCTTTCTTT. The rearrangement uses TRBV28 and TRBJ1-1, with unresolved D. Trimming shortened V by 3 bases and J by 6 bases, and 8 bases separated the two germline ends. There are 12 residues in the CDR3. The germline V gene encodes CDR1 MDHEN and CDR2 SYDVKM.